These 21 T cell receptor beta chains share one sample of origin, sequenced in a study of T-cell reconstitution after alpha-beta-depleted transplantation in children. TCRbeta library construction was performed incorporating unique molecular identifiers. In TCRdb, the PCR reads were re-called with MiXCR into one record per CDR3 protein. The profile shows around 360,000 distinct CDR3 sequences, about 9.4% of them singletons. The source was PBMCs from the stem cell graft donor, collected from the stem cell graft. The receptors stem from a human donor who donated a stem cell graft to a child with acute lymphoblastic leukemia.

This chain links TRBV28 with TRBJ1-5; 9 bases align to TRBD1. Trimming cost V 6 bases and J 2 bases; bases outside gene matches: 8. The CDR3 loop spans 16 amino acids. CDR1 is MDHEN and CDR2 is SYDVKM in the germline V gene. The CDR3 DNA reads TGTGCCAGCAGGTCGCTACAGGGGGCGGGCAATCAGCCCCAGCATTTT. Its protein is CASRSLQGAGNQPQHF.

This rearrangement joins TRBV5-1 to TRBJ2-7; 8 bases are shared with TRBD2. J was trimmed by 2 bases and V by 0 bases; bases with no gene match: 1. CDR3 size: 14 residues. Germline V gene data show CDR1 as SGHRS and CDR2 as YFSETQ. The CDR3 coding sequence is TGCGCCAGCAGCTTGGGCGGGAGGACCTACGAGCAGTACTTC. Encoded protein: CASSLGGRTYEQYF.

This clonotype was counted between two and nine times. The CDR3, as DNA: TGTGCCATCAGCGACAGGGGGAGGACTGAAGCTTTCTTT. Amino acid sequence: CAISDRGRTEAFF. This chain links TRBV10-3 with TRBJ1-1; TRBD1 agrees at 9 bases. Germline-derived CDR1 and CDR2 are ENHRY and SYGVKD. The CDR3 is made up of 13 amino acids. The junction had 4 bases not matched to a gene; V was cut back by 6 bases and J by 5 bases.

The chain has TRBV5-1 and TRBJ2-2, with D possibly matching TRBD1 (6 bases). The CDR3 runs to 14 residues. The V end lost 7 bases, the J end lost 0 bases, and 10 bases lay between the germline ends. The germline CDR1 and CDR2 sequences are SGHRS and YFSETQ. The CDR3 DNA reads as TGCGCCAGCGGACGGGACACGAACACCGGGGAGCTGTTTTTT. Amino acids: CASGRDTNTGELFF.

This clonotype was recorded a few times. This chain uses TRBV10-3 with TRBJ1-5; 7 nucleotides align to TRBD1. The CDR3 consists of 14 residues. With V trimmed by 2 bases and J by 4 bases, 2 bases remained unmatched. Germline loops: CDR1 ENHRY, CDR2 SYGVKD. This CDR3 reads CAISEPGQNQPQHF. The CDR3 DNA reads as TGTGCCATCAGTGAGCCGGGACAGAATCAGCCCCAGCATTTT.

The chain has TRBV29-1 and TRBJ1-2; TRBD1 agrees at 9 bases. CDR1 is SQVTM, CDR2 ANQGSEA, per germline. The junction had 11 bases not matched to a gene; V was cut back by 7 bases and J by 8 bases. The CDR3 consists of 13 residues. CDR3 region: CSDFPGQGNGYTF. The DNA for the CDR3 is TGCAGCGACTTTCCGGGACAGGGAAACGGCTACACCTTC.

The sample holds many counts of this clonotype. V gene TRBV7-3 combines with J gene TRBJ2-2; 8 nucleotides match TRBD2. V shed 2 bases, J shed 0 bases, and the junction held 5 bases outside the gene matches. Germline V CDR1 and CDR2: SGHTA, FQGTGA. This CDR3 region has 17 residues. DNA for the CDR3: TGTGCCAGCAGCTTACGGGGGGGACCCTCGAACACCGGGGAGCTGTTTTTT. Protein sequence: CASSLRGGPSNTGELFF. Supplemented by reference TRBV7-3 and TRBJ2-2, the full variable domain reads GAGVSQTPSNKVTEKGKYVELRCDPISGHTALYWYRQSLGQGPEFLIYFQGTGAADDSGLPNDRFFAVRPEGSVSTLKIQRTERGDSAVYLCASSLRGGPSNTGELFFGEGSRLTVL.

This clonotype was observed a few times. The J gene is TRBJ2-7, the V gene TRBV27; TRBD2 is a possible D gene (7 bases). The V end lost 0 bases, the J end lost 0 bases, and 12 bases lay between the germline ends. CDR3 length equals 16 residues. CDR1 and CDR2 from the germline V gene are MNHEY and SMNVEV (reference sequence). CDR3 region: CASSLSGGGGSYEQYF. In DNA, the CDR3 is TGTGCCAGCAGTTTATCGGGAGGGGGAGGCTCCTACGAGCAGTACTTC.

The CDR3 spells CASSFGRTGSGYTF. The DNA of the CDR3 is TGCGCCAGCAGCTTTGGCAGGACGGGGAGCGGCTACACCTTC. The rearrangement uses TRBV5-1 and TRBJ1-2; D unclear. The CDR3 spans 14 residues. V gave up 2 bases and J gave up 8 bases, with 16 bases separating them. From germline, CDR1 is SGHRS and CDR2 YFSETQ.

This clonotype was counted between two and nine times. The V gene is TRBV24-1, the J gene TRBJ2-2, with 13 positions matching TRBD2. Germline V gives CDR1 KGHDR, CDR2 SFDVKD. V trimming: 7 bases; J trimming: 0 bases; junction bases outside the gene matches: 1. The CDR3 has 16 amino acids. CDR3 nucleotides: TGTGCCACCAGCGGGACTAGCGGGACGAACACCGGGGAGCTGTTTTTT. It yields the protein CATSGTSGTNTGELFF.

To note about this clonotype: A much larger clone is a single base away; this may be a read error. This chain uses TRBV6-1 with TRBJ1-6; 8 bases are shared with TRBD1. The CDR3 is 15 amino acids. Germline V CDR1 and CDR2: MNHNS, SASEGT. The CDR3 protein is CASRTGEHPNSSLHF. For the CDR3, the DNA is TGTGCCAGCAGGACAGGGGAGCACCCTAATTCATCCCTCCACTTT.

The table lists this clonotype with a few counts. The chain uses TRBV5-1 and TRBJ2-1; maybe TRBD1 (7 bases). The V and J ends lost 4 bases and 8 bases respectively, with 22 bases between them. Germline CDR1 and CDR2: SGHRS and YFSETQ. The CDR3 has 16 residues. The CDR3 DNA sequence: TGCGCCAGCAGCCCGACCATCGCGGGACAGTCAGATGAGCAGTTCTTC. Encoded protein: CASSPTIAGQSDEQFF.

The CDR3 bases are TGTGCCAGCAGCTTAGTTAGCGGGAGAATCGACAATGAGCAGTTCTTC. Translating it yields CASSLVSGRIDNEQFF. The rearrangement joins TRBV7-2 to TRBJ2-1; 9 bases agree with TRBD2. The CDR3 consists of 16 residues. With V trimmed by 1 base and J by 5 bases, 6 bases remained unmatched. Germline V gives CDR1 SGHTA, CDR2 FQGNSA.

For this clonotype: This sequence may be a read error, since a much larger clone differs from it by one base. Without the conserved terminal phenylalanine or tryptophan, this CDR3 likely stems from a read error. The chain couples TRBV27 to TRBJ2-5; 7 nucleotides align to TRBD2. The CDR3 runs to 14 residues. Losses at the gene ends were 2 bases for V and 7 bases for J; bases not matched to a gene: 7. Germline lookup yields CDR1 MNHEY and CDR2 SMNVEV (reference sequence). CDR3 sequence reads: CASSLGLPGGTQYY. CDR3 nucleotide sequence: TGTGCCAGCAGTTTAGGGCTACCGGGGGGGACCCAGTACTAC.

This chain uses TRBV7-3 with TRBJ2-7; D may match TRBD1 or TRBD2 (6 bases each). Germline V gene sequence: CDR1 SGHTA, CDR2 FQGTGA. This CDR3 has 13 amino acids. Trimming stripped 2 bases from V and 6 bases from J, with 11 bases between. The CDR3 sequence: CASSLLGGSEQYF. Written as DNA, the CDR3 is TGTGCCAGCAGCTTATTAGGGGGGTCCGAGCAGTACTTC.

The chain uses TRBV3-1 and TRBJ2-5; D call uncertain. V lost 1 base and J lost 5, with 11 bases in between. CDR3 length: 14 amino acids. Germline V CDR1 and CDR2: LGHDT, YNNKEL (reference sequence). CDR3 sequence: CASSQVPVSETQYF. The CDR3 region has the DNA TGTGCCAGCAGCCAAGTACCCGTTTCGGAGACCCAGTACTTC.

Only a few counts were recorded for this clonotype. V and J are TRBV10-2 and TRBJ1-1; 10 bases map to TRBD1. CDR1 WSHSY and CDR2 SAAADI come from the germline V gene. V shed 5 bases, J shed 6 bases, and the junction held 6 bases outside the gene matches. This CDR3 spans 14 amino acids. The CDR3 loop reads CASSRQGATSEAFF. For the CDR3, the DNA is TGCGCCAGCAGTAGACAGGGGGCTACTTCTGAAGCTTTCTTT.

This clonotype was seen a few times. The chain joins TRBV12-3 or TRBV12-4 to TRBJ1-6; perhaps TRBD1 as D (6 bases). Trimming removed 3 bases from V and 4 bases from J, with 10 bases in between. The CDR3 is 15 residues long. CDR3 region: CASSFPQGYNSPLHF. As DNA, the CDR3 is TGTGCCAGCAGTTTCCCCCAGGGGTATAATTCACCCCTCCACTTT.

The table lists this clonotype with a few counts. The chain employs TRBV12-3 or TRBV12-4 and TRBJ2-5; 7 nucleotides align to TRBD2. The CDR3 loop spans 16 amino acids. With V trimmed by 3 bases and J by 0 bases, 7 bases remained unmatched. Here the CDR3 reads CASSFELREYQETQYF. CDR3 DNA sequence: TGTGCCAGCAGTTTCGAGCTGCGGGAGTACCAAGAGACCCAGTACTTC.

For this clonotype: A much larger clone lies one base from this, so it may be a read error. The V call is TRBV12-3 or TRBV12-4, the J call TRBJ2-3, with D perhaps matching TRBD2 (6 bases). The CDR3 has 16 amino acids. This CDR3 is CASGFSLARGTDTQYF. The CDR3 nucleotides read TGTGCCAGCGGTTTTTCTCTAGCGAGGGGCACAGATACGCAGTATTTT.

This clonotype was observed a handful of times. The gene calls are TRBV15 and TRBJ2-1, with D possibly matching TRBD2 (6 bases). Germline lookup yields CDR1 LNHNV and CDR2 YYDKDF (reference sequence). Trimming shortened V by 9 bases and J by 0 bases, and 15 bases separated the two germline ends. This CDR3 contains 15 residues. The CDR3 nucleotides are TGTGCCACAAGTAGCGGATGGAGCTCCTACAATGAGCAGTTCTTC. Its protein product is CATSSGWSSYNEQFF.